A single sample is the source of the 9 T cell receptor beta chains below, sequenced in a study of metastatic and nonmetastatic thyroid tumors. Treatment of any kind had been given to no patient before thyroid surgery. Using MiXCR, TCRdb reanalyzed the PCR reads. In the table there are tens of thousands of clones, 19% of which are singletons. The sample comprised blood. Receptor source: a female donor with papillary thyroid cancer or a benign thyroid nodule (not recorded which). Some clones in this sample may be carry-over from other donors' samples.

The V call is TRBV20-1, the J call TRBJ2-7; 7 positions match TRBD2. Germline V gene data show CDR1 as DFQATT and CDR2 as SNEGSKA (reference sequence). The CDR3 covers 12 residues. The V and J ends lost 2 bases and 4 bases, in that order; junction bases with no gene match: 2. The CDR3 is CSARLAEYEQYF. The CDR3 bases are TGCAGTGCTAGACTAGCGGAGTACGAGCAGTACTTC.

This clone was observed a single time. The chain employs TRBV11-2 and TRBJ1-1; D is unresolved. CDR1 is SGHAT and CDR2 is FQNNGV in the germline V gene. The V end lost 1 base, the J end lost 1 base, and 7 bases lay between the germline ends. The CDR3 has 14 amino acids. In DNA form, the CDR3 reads TGTGCCAGCAGCTTAGGGGGAGGGAACACTGAAGCTTTCTTT. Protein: CASSLGGGNTEAFF. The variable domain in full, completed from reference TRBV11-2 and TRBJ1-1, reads EAGVAQSPRYKIIEKRQSVAFWCNPISGHATLYWYQQILGQGPKLLIQFQNNGVVDDSQLPKDRFSAERLKGVDSTLKIQPAKLEDSAVYLCASSLGGGNTEAFFGQGTRLTVV.

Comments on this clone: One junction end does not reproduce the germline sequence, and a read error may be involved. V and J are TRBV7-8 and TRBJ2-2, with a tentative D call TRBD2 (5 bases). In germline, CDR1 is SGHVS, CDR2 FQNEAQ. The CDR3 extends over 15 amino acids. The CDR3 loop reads CASSLIQRNTGELLF. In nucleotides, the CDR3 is TGTGCCAGCAGCTTAATACAGAGGAACACCGGGGAGCTGTTGTTT.

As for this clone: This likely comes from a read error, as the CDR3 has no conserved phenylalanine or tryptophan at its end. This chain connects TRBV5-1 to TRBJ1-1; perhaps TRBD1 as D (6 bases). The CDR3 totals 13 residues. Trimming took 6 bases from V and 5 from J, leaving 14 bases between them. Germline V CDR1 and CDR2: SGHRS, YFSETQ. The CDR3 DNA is TGCGCCAGCACGGGCAGGGGAAGAACTGAAGCTTTCTTG. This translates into CASTGRGRTEAFL.

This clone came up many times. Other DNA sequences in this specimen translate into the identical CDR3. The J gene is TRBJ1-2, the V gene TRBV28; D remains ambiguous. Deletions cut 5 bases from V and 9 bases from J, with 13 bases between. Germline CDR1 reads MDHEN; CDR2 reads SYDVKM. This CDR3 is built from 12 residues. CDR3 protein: CASSRRSRRYTF. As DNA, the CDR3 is TGTGCCAGCAGTAGGAGGTCCCGACGCTACACCTTC.

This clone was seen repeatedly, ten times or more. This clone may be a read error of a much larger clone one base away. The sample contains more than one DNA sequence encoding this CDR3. The DNA of the CDR3 is TGTGCCAGCAGTCTCGGGACAGGGCTTACCTACGAGCAGTATTTC. Translated: CASSLGTGLTYEQYF. V usage is TRBV27 and J usage is TRBJ2-7; TRBD1 matches at 9 bases. This CDR3 is built from 15 residues. Per the germline V gene, CDR1 is MNHEY and CDR2 is SMNVEV (reference sequence).

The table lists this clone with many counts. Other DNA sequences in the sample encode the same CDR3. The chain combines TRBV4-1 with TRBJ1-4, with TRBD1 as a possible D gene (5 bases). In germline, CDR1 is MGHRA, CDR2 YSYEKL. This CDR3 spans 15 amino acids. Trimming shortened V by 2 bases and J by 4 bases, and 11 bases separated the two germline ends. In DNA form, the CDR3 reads TGCGCCAGCAGCCAATCCCGGGACGGTAATGAAAAACTGTTTTTT. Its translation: CASSQSRDGNEKLFF.

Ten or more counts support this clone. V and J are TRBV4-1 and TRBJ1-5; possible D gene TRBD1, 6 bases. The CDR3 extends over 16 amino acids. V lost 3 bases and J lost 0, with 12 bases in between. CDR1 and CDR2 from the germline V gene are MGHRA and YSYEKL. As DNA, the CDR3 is TGCGCCAGCAGCCATGGGACACTTTATAGCAATCAGCCCCAGCATTTT. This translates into CASSHGTLYSNQPQHF.

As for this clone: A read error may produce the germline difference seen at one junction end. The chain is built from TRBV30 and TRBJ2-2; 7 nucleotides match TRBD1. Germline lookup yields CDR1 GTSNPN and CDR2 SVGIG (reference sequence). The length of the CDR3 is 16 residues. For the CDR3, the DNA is TGTGTCTGGGAAAGAGGGGGCAGCTCTAACACCGGGGAGCTGTTTTTT. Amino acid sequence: CVWERGGSSNTGELFF.